These 16 T cell receptor beta chains originate from one sample sequenced in a study of T cells after yellow fever vaccination. TCRdb re-called the 5' RACE reads through MiXCR, storing one row per CDR3 protein. The data contain 400,000 to 650,000 distinct CDR3 sequences, around a fifth of them singletons. The sample here was PBMCs, taken approximately 22 days after the first yellow fever vaccination. The receptors were sampled from a man younger than 35 who received the YFV17D yellow fever vaccine.

In its sample, this clonotype was seen many times. The V and J genes are TRBV12-3 or TRBV12-4 and TRBJ1-2; 11 bases match TRBD1. V dropped 5 bases and J dropped 7; count of bases not matched to a gene: 6. This CDR3 is 14 amino acids long. DNA of the CDR3: TGTGCCAGCAGTCGGGACAGGGGGAAAGGTGGCTACACCTTC. Translating it yields CASSRDRGKGGYTF.

V and J are TRBV6-1 and TRBJ2-5; D is undetermined. The CDR3 covers 15 residues. The V and J ends lost 6 bases and 2 bases respectively, with 16 bases between them. In germline, CDR1 is MNHNS, CDR2 SASEGT. CDR3: CASSGVLPFQETQYF. The CDR3 DNA is TGTGCCAGCAGCGGAGTCCTCCCTTTTCAAGAGACCCAGTACTTC.

CDR3 region: CASSPDRARGNTIYF. The CDR3, as DNA: TGTGCCAGCAGCCCAGACAGGGCGAGGGGAAACACCATATATTTT. This sequence joins TRBV7-9 and TRBJ1-3; the match to TRBD1 covers 7 bases. Losses at the gene ends were 5 bases for V and 4 bases for J; bases not matched to a gene: 8. Looked up from germline, CDR1 is SEHNR and CDR2 is FQNEAQ (reference sequence). The CDR3 runs 15 residues.

This chain links TRBV5-6 with TRBJ2-5; TRBD1 or TRBD2 may be the D gene (7 bases each). The CDR3 runs to 15 residues. The V end was cut by 3 bases, the J end by 4 bases, with 16 bases between. The germline V gene encodes CDR1 SGHDT and CDR2 YYEEEE. The CDR3 DNA follows: TGTGCCAGCAGCTCCCAGGGAGGGGGCGGAGAGACCCAGTACTTC. Translated: CASSSQGGGGETQYF.

The chain is built from TRBV3-1 and TRBJ1-2; D gene uncertain. The CDR3 runs to 12 residues. Trimming removed 7 bases at V and 5 bases at J, with 11 bases between. Per germline, CDR1 LGHDT and CDR2 YNNKEL (reference sequence). DNA for the CDR3: TGTGCCAGCACCCGGGAGGGATATGGCTACACCTTC. Its protein is CASTREGYGYTF. Full variable domain (outside the CDR3, taken from reference TRBV3-1 and TRBJ1-2): DTAVSQTPKYLVTQMGNDKSIKCEQNLGHDTMYWYKQDSKKFLKIMFSYNNKELIINETVPNRFSPKSPDKAHLNLHINSLELGDSAVYFCASTREGYGYTFGSGTRLTVV.

The gene calls are TRBV6-1 and TRBJ2-5; no definite D call. The V end was cut by 0 bases, the J end by 4 bases, with 15 bases between. Germline CDR1 MNHNS, CDR2 SASEGT. This CDR3 is built from 16 residues. The CDR3 loop reads CASSEAGSTTLETQYF. CDR3 bases: TGTGCCAGCAGTGAAGCAGGATCGACAACTCTAGAGACCCAGTACTTC.

This clonotype was seen a handful of times. The chain links TRBV5-6 to TRBJ2-5; D is unresolved. Trimming took 7 bases from V and 4 from J, leaving 14 bases between them. The V gene's germline CDR1 is SGHDT and CDR2 YYEEEE. The CDR3 totals 13 residues. CDR3 loop: CASHPPGGETQYF. The CDR3 coding sequence is TGTGCCAGCCACCCCCCCGGCGGAGAGACCCAGTACTTC.

The V call is TRBV11-1, the J call TRBJ2-1, with TRBD2 identical over 11 bases. Germline V gene lookup returns CDR1 SGHAT and CDR2 FQDESV (reference sequence). The CDR3 is 18 residues long. The V and J ends lost 2 bases and 4 bases, in that order; junction bases with no gene match: 10. The CDR3 DNA sequence: TGTGCCAGCAGCTTATCCCCGGCGCTAGCGGGGGGATACAATGAGCAGTTCTTC. This translates into CASSLSPALAGGYNEQFF.

This chain links TRBV7-9 with TRBJ2-2; no definite D call. Between the trimmed V and J ends, which lost 7 bases and 0 bases, there was a span of 15 bases. Per germline, CDR1 SEHNR and CDR2 FQNEAQ (reference sequence). This CDR3 comprises 16 residues. In DNA, the CDR3 is TGTGCCAGCACCCCGTACGGTAACCCGAACACCGGGGAGCTGTTTTTT. Encoded protein: CASTPYGNPNTGELFF.

The rearrangement joins TRBV4-1 to TRBJ1-1; the D gene is possibly TRBD1 (6 bases). V was shortened by 5 bases and J by 3 bases, with 16 bases between the two germline ends. The CDR3 spans 15 residues. Germline CDR1 is MGHRA and CDR2 is YSYEKL. The CDR3 DNA reads as TGCGCCAGCAGCACGAACAGGGACGCGTACACTGAAGCTTTCTTT. Amino acid sequence: CASSTNRDAYTEAFF.

The sample holds a few counts of this clonotype. The genes are TRBV25-1 and TRBJ1-6; D is ambiguous. The CDR3 is 14 amino acids. Germline V gene sequence: CDR1 MGHDK, CDR2 SYGVNS. V shed 6 bases and J shed 6 bases, with 12 bases lying between them. The CDR3 loop reads CASSRPITNSPLHF. CDR3 coding DNA: TGTGCCAGCAGCAGGCCAATAACTAATTCACCCCTCCACTTT.

This clonotype showed up just a few times. The genes are TRBV12-3 or TRBV12-4 and TRBJ2-1, with a possible D match to TRBD1 (5 bases). The germline V and J ends were trimmed by 6 bases and 2 bases, with 14 bases remaining between them. The CDR3 runs to 15 residues. The CDR3 DNA reads as TGTGCCAGCAGCCGACCCCAGGGTACCTACAATGAGCAGTTCTTC. Encoded protein: CASSRPQGTYNEQFF.

This sequence joins TRBV30 and TRBJ2-7; 7 bases match TRBD1. CDR1 is GTSNPN and CDR2 is SVGIG in the germline V gene (reference sequence). J lost 2 bases, V lost 4 bases, and 11 bases had no gene match. This CDR3 spans 15 amino acids. The DNA for the CDR3 is TGTGCCTGGACCCAACAGGGGATACCCACCTACGAGCAGTACTTC. Its translation: CAWTQQGIPTYEQYF.

The chain carries TRBV4-3 and TRBJ2-5; possibly TRBD2 for D (5 bases). V was clipped by 1 base and J by 5 bases, with 17 bases between them. Germline assignment: CDR1 LGHNA and CDR2 YSLEER. The CDR3 sequence is 16 residues long. This CDR3 is CASSQVGNSPGETQYF. CDR3 sequence (DNA): TGCGCCAGCAGCCAAGTTGGAAATAGCCCGGGGGAGACCCAGTACTTC.

J is TRBJ2-3 and V is TRBV5-1; 9 positions match TRBD2. Trimming took 1 base from V and 6 from J; bases not matched to a gene: 12. The CDR3 sequence is 17 residues long. Germline lookup yields CDR1 SGHRS and CDR2 YFSETQ. CDR3 in DNA: TGCGCCAGCAGCTTGTATCCTAGCGGGGATGCGGCGGATACGCAGTATTTT. Translated, it gives CASSLYPSGDAADTQYF.

Only a few counts were recorded for this clonotype. CDR3 in amino acids: CASSYQGRGTEAFF. In nucleotides, the CDR3 is TGTGCCAGCAGCTACCAGGGCAGGGGCACTGAAGCTTTCTTT. The genes are TRBV7-2 and TRBJ1-1, with TRBD1 as a possible D gene (6 bases). The CDR3 extends over 14 amino acids. Trimming took off 4 bases at V and 4 bases at J, with 13 bases between the two ends. Looked up from germline, CDR1 is SGHTA and CDR2 is FQGNSA.